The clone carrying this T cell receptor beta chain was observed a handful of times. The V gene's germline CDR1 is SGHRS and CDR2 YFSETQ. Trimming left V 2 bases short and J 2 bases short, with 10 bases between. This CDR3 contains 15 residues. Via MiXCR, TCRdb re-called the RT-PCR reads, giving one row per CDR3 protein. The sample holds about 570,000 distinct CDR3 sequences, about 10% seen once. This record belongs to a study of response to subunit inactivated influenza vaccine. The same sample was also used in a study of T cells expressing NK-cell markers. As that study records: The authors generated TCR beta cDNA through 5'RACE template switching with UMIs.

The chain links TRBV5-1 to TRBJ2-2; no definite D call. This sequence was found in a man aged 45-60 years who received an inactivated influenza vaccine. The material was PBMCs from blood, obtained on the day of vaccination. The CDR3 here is CASSFSTLNTGELFF. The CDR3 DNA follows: TGCGCCAGCAGCTTCTCGACACTCAACACCGGGGAGCTGTTTTTT.